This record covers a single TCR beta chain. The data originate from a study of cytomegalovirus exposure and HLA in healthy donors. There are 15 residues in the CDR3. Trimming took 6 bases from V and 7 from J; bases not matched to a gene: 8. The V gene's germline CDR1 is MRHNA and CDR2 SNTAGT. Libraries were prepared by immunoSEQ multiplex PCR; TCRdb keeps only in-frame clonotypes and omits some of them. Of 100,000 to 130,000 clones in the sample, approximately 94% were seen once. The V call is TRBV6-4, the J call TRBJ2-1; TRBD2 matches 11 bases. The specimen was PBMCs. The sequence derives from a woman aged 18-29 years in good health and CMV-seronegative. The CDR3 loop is CASSWGLAEINEQFF. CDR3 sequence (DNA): TGTGCCAGCAGCTGGGGACTAGCGGAGATAAATGAGCAGTTCTTC.